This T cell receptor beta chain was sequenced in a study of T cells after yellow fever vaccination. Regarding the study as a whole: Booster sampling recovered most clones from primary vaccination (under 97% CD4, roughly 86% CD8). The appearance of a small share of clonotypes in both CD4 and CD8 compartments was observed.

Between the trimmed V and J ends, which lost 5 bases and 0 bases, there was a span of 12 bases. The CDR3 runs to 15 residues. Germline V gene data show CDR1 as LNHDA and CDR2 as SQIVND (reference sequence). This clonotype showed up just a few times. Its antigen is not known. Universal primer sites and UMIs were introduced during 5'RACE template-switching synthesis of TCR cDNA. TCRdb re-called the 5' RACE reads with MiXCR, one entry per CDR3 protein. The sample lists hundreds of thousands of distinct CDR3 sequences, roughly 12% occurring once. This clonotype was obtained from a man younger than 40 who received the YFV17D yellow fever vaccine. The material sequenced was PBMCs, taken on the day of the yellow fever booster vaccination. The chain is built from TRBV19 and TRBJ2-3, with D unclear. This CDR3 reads CASSWAEASTDTQYF. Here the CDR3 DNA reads TGTGCCAGTAGTTGGGCAGAAGCTAGCACAGATACGCAGTATTTT.